These 20 T cell receptor beta chains share one sample of origin, sequenced in a study of T cell responses to AZD1222 COVID-19 vaccine. Libraries were prepared by immunoSEQ multiplex PCR; TCRdb keeps only in-frame clonotypes and omits some of them. The sample has tens of thousands of clones; 80% to 90% are singletons. Sequencing was performed on peripheral blood, taken 28 days after the second AZD1222 dose. Receptor source: an adult who received the AZD1222 COVID-19 vaccine.

The chain carries TRBV4-1 and TRBJ2-2; 8 positions match TRBD2. The V segment lost 0 bases and the J segment 5 bases; nucleotides outside the gene matches: 8. CDR3 length: 17 residues. Germline V CDR1 and CDR2: MGHRA, YSYEKL. CDR3 sequence (DNA): TGCGCCAGCAGCCAAGATCAGCACGGGGGGGCAACCGGGGAGCTGTTTTTT. This gives the protein CASSQDQHGGATGELFF.

Notes on this clone: One junction end disagrees with the germline gene, perhaps due to a read error. The chain links TRBV30 to TRBJ1-1; D not certain. The CDR3 runs to 12 residues. Germline-derived CDR1 and CDR2 are GTSNPN and SVGIG (reference sequence). CDR3 sequence reads: CAWSGQASNIHF. CDR3 nucleotides: TGTGCCTGGAGTGGTCAGGCGAGTAACATTCACTTT.

This clone was recorded once. CDR3 in amino acids: CASSFEGSEELNQPQHF. The CDR3 DNA sequence: TGTGCCAGCAGTTTTGAAGGGTCGGAAGAATTGAATCAGCCCCAGCATTTT. The rearrangement joins TRBV28 to TRBJ1-5; D gene unclear. The CDR3 contains 17 residues. The germline V and J ends were trimmed by 3 bases and 4 bases, with 19 bases remaining between them. The germline gives CDR1 MDHEN, CDR2 SYDVKM.

The V and J genes are TRBV7-2 and TRBJ1-5; D may be TRBD1 (5 bases). V lost 6 bases, J lost 9 bases, and 21 bases lay in between. This CDR3 spans 15 amino acids. Per the germline V gene, CDR1 is SGHTA and CDR2 is FQGNSA. CDR3 nucleotides: TGTGCCAGCAGTAGAGGCTGGCAGGGCGGAAGGCCCCAGCATTTT. This sequence encodes CASSRGWQGGRPQHF.

This rearrangement joins TRBV5-8 to TRBJ1-5; 7 bases match TRBD1. Germline trimming cut 5 bases from V and 6 bases from J; bases unmatched to any gene: 8. This CDR3 comprises 14 residues. Germline CDR1 is SGHTS and CDR2 is YDEGEE. The CDR3 sequence: CASSPDRVGQPQHF. The CDR3 nucleotides read TGTGCCAGCAGTCCCGACAGGGTCGGTCAGCCCCAGCATTTT. The variable domain in full, with the rest retrieved from reference TRBV5-8 and TRBJ1-5, is EAGVTQSPTHLIKTRGQQATLRCSPISGHTSVYWYQQALGLGLQFLLWYDEGEERNRGNFPPRFSGRQFPNYSSELNVNALELEDSALYLCASSPDRVGQPQHFGDGTRLSIL.

V usage is TRBV6-1 and J usage is TRBJ2-2; possibly TRBD1 for D (6 bases). The germline CDR1 and CDR2 sequences are MNHNS and SASEGT. The V and J ends lost 3 bases and 6 bases respectively, with 14 bases between them. CDR3 length: 15 amino acids. The CDR3 DNA reads TGTGCCAGCAGTGACCTGGGGGCGGTGTCCGGGGAGCTGTTTTTT. It codes for CASSDLGAVSGELFF.

The chain joins TRBV7-9 to TRBJ2-3, with 14 bases that match TRBD2. The germline V gene encodes CDR1 SEHNR and CDR2 FQNEAQ (reference sequence). V trimming: 1 base; J trimming: 2 bases; junction bases outside the gene matches: 5. The CDR3 extends over 18 amino acids. In DNA form, the CDR3 reads TGTGCCAGCAGCTTAGGGACTAGCGGGGGGACCTACACAGATACGCAGTATTTT. Its translation: CASSLGTSGGTYTDTQYF.

The V and J genes are TRBV2 and TRBJ2-5, with D hard to call. Germline-derived CDR1 and CDR2 are SNHLY and FYNNEI. The V gene lost 4 bases and the J gene lost 1 base, with 13 bases spanning the gap. The CDR3 sequence is 15 residues long. Here the CDR3 reads CASSADLFTQETQYF. CDR3 bases: TGTGCCAGCAGTGCGGATCTCTTCACCCAAGAGACCCAGTACTTC.

The chain carries TRBV11-2 and TRBJ2-5; 10 positions match TRBD1. V shed 4 bases and J 5 bases; nucleotides not matched to a gene: 7. Looked up from germline, CDR1 is SGHAT and CDR2 is FQNNGV. The CDR3 is made up of 15 amino acids. The DNA of the CDR3 is TGTGCCAGCAGCTCGGAGACAGGGGGCGGGGAGACCCAGTACTTC. It encodes CASSSETGGGETQYF.

The gene calls are TRBV5-4 and TRBJ2-3, with 7 bases aligning to TRBD1. V lost 4 bases to trimming and J lost 3 bases; unmatched junction nucleotides: 8. The CDR3 is made up of 15 amino acids. Germline-derived CDR1 and CDR2 are SGHNT and YYREEE (reference sequence). The CDR3 region has the DNA TGTGCCAGCAGCACCGACAGGGTCGAAACAGATACGCAGTATTTT. This translates into CASSTDRVETDTQYF.

The chain is built from TRBV6-5 and TRBJ1-1; 8 bases match TRBD1. Germline trimming cut 4 bases from V and 5 bases from J; bases unmatched to any gene: 6. The CDR3 has 14 residues. CDR1 MNHEY and CDR2 SVGAGI come from the germline V gene. CDR3 sequence: CASSFKTGETEAFF. DNA of the CDR3: TGTGCCAGCAGTTTTAAGACAGGGGAAACTGAAGCTTTCTTT.

The rearrangement uses TRBV27 and TRBJ1-6, with 8 positions matching TRBD1. This CDR3 comprises 17 residues. After removal of 2 bases from V and 4 bases from J, the junction contained 7 bases not matched to a gene. Germline CDR1 and CDR2: MNHEY and SMNVEV (reference sequence). The CDR3 protein is CASSLLFRDRYNSPLHF. Here the CDR3 DNA reads TGTGCCAGCAGTTTACTTTTTCGGGACAGGTATAATTCACCCCTCCACTTT.

The J gene is TRBJ1-3, the V gene TRBV2, with D unresolved. Germline CDR1 and CDR2: SNHLY and FYNNEI. CDR3 size: 14 residues. Trimming left V 7 bases short and J 5 bases short, with 15 bases between. Written as DNA, the CDR3 is TGTGCCAGCACCATCCGGGCCCAGAGAAACACCATATATTTT. It encodes CASTIRAQRNTIYF.

The chain recombines TRBV5-6 with TRBJ1-2; 7 bases are a match to TRBD1. The V segment lost 0 bases and the J segment 4 bases; nucleotides outside the gene matches: 3. Germline V gene lookup returns CDR1 SGHDT and CDR2 YYEEEE. The CDR3 covers 14 residues. The CDR3, as DNA: TGTGCCAGCAGCTTGGGGACAGGATCCTATGGCTACACCTTC. This translates into CASSLGTGSYGYTF.

J is TRBJ2-3 and V is TRBV3-1 (or the pseudogene TRBV3-2), with TRBD2 matching over 8 bases. In germline, CDR1 is LGHDT, CDR2 YNNKEL (reference sequence). This CDR3 is 15 amino acids long. The V gene end was trimmed by 4 bases and the J gene end by 2 bases; junction bases not matched to a gene: 5. The CDR3 reads CASSLAGGNTDTQYF. CDR3 bases: TGTGCCAGCAGCCTCGCGGGGGGAAACACAGATACGCAGTATTTT.

In DNA form, the CDR3 reads TGTGCCAGCAGCCAAGATTTCGGAGAAAAACTGTTTTTT. This gives the protein CASSQDFGEKLFF. The chain uses TRBV14 and TRBJ1-4; no clear D gene. The CDR3 is 13 residues long. Germline loops: CDR1 SGHDN, CDR2 FVKESK. With 0 bases removed from V and 8 bases from J, the gap between germline ends came to 7 bases.

This chain uses TRBV4-2 with TRBJ1-2; 7 nucleotides line up with TRBD1. This CDR3 is built from 14 residues. The germline gives CDR1 LGHNA, CDR2 YNFKEQ. Germline trimming cut 0 bases from V and 5 bases from J; bases unmatched to any gene: 3. The CDR3 region is CASSQDSTGYGYTF. The DNA of the CDR3 is TGTGCCAGCAGCCAAGATTCGACAGGGTATGGCTACACCTTC.

The rearrangement links TRBV2 to TRBJ2-7, with D possibly matching TRBD1 (5 bases). CDR3 length: 12 amino acids. Trimming cost V 6 bases and J 4 bases, with 10 bases left between them. Germline V gene sequence: CDR1 SNHLY, CDR2 FYNNEI. CDR3 sequence (DNA): TGTGCCAGCAGGGCTGACAGTTACGAGCAGTACTTC. Its translation is CASRADSYEQYF.

The J gene is TRBJ1-1, the V gene TRBV4-2; unclear D gene. The germline V gene encodes CDR1 LGHNA and CDR2 YNFKEQ. The CDR3 runs to 15 residues. V dropped 1 base and J dropped 2 bases, with 11 bases sitting between them. For the CDR3, the DNA is TGTGCCAGCAGCCAAGGGTTTAGAGAAAACACTGAAGCTTTCTTT. Its translation is CASSQGFRENTEAFF.

V and J are TRBV30 and TRBJ2-7; D possibly uses TRBD1 or TRBD2 (5 bases each). The CDR3 has 12 residues. Germline lookup yields CDR1 GTSNPN and CDR2 SVGIG (reference sequence). V lost 5 bases, J lost 4 bases, and 12 bases lay in between. CDR3 region: CAWDPGAYEQYF. In nucleotides, the CDR3 is TGTGCCTGGGATCCCGGGGCTTACGAGCAGTACTTC.